The 5 T cell receptor beta chains below were found in one sample sequenced in a study of blood T cell repertoires in COVID-19. The table came from immunoSEQ multiplex PCR; TCRdb's copy has only in-frame clones and leaves some out. The sample shows fewer than 110,000 clones, around 92% of them seen only once. What was sequenced was peripheral blood. These receptors were taken from a woman in her sixties with acute or convalescent COVID-19.

This chain joins TRBV7-9 and TRBJ2-2; 7 bases align to TRBD1. The CDR3 covers 16 residues. Trimming took 1 base from V and 4 from J; bases not matched to a gene: 6. Germline V gives CDR1 SEHNR, CDR2 FQNEAQ (reference sequence). Here the CDR3 reads CASSLVKGGSTGELFF. In DNA, the CDR3 is TGTGCCAGCAGCTTAGTAAAAGGGGGCAGCACCGGGGAGCTGTTTTTT. Full variable domain (outside the CDR3, taken from reference TRBV7-9 and TRBJ2-2): DTGVSQNPRHKITKRGQNVTFRCDPISEHNRLYWYRQTLGQGPEFLTYFQNEAQLEKSRLLSDRFSAERPKGSFSTLEIQRTEQGDSAMYLCASSLVKGGSTGELFFGEGSRLTVL.

In its sample, this clone was seen a few times. The V and J genes are TRBV4-1 and TRBJ1-1; 8 bases are shared with TRBD1. J lost 6 bases, V lost 2 bases, and 8 bases had no gene match. The CDR3 totals 15 residues. CDR1 is MGHRA, CDR2 YSYEKL, per germline. The DNA of the CDR3 is TGCGCCAGCAGCCAAAACCGACAGGGGTCCGCTGAAGCTTTCTTT. Protein sequence: CASSQNRQGSAEAFF.

The chain couples TRBV11-3 to TRBJ2-1; D is possibly TRBD1 (6 bases). V gave up 4 bases and J gave up 7 bases, with 8 bases separating them. This CDR3 has 12 amino acids. CDR1 and CDR2 (germline): SGHNT, YENEEA. The CDR3 region has the DNA TGTGCCAGCAGCTCGGACAGAAATGAGCAGTTCTTC. Amino acid sequence: CASSSDRNEQFF.

The V call is TRBV15, the J call TRBJ1-5, with a possible D match to TRBD1 (5 bases). V shed 5 bases and J shed 9 bases, with 23 bases lying between them. The germline CDR1 and CDR2 sequences are LNHNV and YYDKDF (reference sequence). This CDR3 contains 16 residues. Written as DNA, the CDR3 is TGTGCCACCAGCCCCGCTGGGTGGGGCCTGGGGGGGCCCCAGCATTTT. Its protein is CATSPAGWGLGGPQHF.

J is TRBJ2-3 and V is TRBV7-8, with TRBD1 matching over 8 bases. There are 14 residues in the CDR3. Germline CDR1 is SGHVS and CDR2 is FQNEAQ. J lost 4 bases, V lost 5 bases, and 5 bases had no gene match. The CDR3 protein is CASSARTGPDTQYF. In nucleotides, the CDR3 is TGTGCCAGCAGCGCCCGGACAGGGCCAGATACGCAGTATTTT. The full variable domain, rest sourced from reference TRBV7-8 and TRBJ2-3, is GAGVSQSPRYKVAKRGQDVALRCDPISGHVSLFWYQQALGQGPEFLTYFQNEAQLDKSGLPSDRFFAERPEGSVSTLKIQRTQQEDSAVYLCASSARTGPDTQYFGPGTRLTVL.